This section outlines one T cell receptor beta chain sequence together with its context. This record comes from a study of cytomegalovirus exposure and HLA in healthy donors. Primers: 60 Vbeta forward and 13 Jbeta reverse. Clones were sequenced by immunoSEQ multiplex PCR, and TCRdb holds only the in-frame ones, with some missing. Counted here are some 140,000 clones, 70% to 90% occurring once; the ten biggest clones make up about 1.6%. CDR3 length: 15 amino acids. CDR1 is SGHRS, CDR2 YFSETQ, per germline. Trimming took 2 bases from V and 7 from J; bases not matched to a gene: 6. The origin of this receptor is a man aged 40-50 years in good health and CMV-seronegative. Material: PBMCs. The chain combines TRBV5-1 with TRBJ2-2; 9 bases map to TRBD2. The CDR3 nucleotides are TGCGCCAGCAGCTTCTTAGCGGGGGCTAACGGGGAGCTGTTTTTT. As protein: CASSFLAGANGELFF.